These 18 T cell receptor beta chains were all obtained from the same sample, sequenced in a study of cytomegalovirus exposure and HLA in healthy donors. It was with 60 Vbeta and 13 Jbeta primers that the PCR ran. Method: immunoSEQ multiplex PCR; TCRdb's copy keeps in-frame clones and lacks some. The sample includes roughly 190,000 clones, 75% to 90% seen only once; the top ten take more than 6%. Sample: PBMCs. These receptor sequences come from a man between 35 and 55 years old in good health and CMV-seropositive.

J is TRBJ2-7 and V is TRBV4-1; no definite D call. V lost 1 base, J lost 2 bases, and 6 bases lay in between. CDR3 length: 13 residues. Germline loops: CDR1 MGHRA, CDR2 YSYEKL. The CDR3 sequence: CASSQVSAYEQYF. The CDR3 DNA sequence: TGCGCCAGCAGCCAAGTCAGTGCCTACGAGCAGTACTTC.

This sequence joins TRBV4-1 and TRBJ2-1, with 9 bases matching TRBD2. V lost 1 base to trimming and J lost 8 bases; unmatched junction nucleotides: 6. The CDR3 covers 15 residues. Germline-derived CDR1 and CDR2 are MGHRA and YSYEKL. The DNA for the CDR3 is TGCGCCAGCAGCCAAGGGGCTAGCGGGGCGTATGAGCAGTTCTTC. Protein: CASSQGASGAYEQFF.

The table lists this clone with many counts. J is TRBJ1-5 and V is TRBV19, with unresolved D. From germline, CDR1 is LNHDA and CDR2 SQIVND (reference sequence). With 3 bases removed from V and 0 bases from J, the gap between germline ends came to 15 bases. This CDR3 is 17 amino acids long. The CDR3 DNA is TGTGCCAGTAGTATTGGTCTTGGAGCGTATAGCAATCAGCCCCAGCATTTT. Translating gives CASSIGLGAYSNQPQHF.

The chain carries TRBV6-6 and TRBJ2-7, with D tentatively TRBD2 (5 bases). The CDR3 is 15 residues long. The germline V gene has CDR1 MNHNY and CDR2 SVGAGI (reference sequence). The V and J ends lost 5 bases and 6 bases respectively, with 20 bases between them. DNA for the CDR3: TGTGCCAGCAGTCCCTTCGGACCGTCTCGGGGCGAGCAGTACTTC. Protein product: CASSPFGPSRGEQYF.

The V and J genes are TRBV27 and TRBJ1-1; D is ambiguous. CDR3 length: 14 amino acids. The germline gives CDR1 MNHEY, CDR2 SMNVEV (reference sequence). Trimming took off 6 bases at V and 4 bases at J, with 15 bases between the two ends. CDR3 amino acids: CASRLSGQFTEAFF. For the CDR3, the DNA is TGTGCCAGCAGATTAAGCGGCCAATTCACTGAAGCTTTCTTT.

The CDR3 DNA follows: TGTGCCTGGAGTCCAGGGGAATACGGCTACACCTTC. Translating gives CAWSPGEYGYTF. This chain connects TRBV30 to TRBJ1-2, with TRBD1 as a possible D gene (6 bases). Trimming pared 2 bases from V and 8 bases from J, leaving 12 bases between. CDR1 GTSNPN and CDR2 SVGIG come from the germline V gene (reference sequence). The CDR3 extends over 12 amino acids.

V gene TRBV5-1 combines with J gene TRBJ2-1; 7 positions agree with TRBD2. The germline V gene encodes CDR1 SGHRS and CDR2 YFSETQ. There are 15 residues in the CDR3. The V gene end was trimmed by 2 bases and the J gene end by 7 bases; junction bases not matched to a gene: 9. The CDR3 DNA reads TGCGCCAGCAGCTTTAGGCTAGCGGATTTAAATGAGCAGTTCTTC. As protein: CASSFRLADLNEQFF.

The chain has TRBV4-3 and TRBJ2-3; TRBD2 aligns across 11 bases. Germline trimming cut 3 bases from V and 5 bases from J; bases unmatched to any gene: 10. Germline V lookup: CDR1 LGHNA, CDR2 YSLEER. This CDR3 region has 17 residues. The CDR3 region is CASSHRIAGGPRDTQYF. The CDR3 nucleotides are TGCGCCAGCAGCCATCGCATAGCGGGGGGGCCTAGAGATACGCAGTATTTT.

The rearrangement uses TRBV15 and TRBJ1-2; no definite D call. Germline V CDR1 and CDR2: LNHNV, YYDKDF (reference sequence). V lost 1 base, J lost 4 bases, and 7 bases lay in between. The CDR3 contains 13 residues. As DNA, the CDR3 is TGTGCCACCAGCAGAGCCCCGGGCTATGGCTACACCTTC. The encoded protein is CATSRAPGYGYTF.

The chain carries TRBV4-1 and TRBJ2-5, with D unclear. In germline, CDR1 is MGHRA, CDR2 YSYEKL. The CDR3 covers 15 residues. Between the trimmed V and J ends, which lost 0 bases and 5 bases, there was a span of 13 bases. In DNA form, the CDR3 reads TGCGCCAGCAGCCAAGATCTTCAGTCGTGGGAGACCCAGTACTTC. Protein sequence: CASSQDLQSWETQYF.

Only a few counts were recorded for this clone. The chain carries TRBV9 and TRBJ2-2; D is unclear. The germline V gene encodes CDR1 SGDLS and CDR2 YYNGEE. V was clipped by 4 bases and J by 1 base, with 5 bases between them. The CDR3 length is 13 residues. As DNA, the CDR3 is TGTGCCAGCAGCCTACTGAACACCGGGGAGCTGTTTTTT. Its protein product is CASSLLNTGELFF.

The gene calls are TRBV7-2 and TRBJ2-7, with 9 bases lining up with TRBD2. The CDR3 consists of 16 residues. Germline V gene sequence: CDR1 SGHTA, CDR2 FQGNSA. The J segment lost 4 bases and the V segment lost 1 base, leaving 8 bases of the junction unmatched. DNA for the CDR3: TGTGCCAGCAGCTTAGTGAGCGGGGGGCGTAGTTACGAGCAGTACTTC. It yields the protein CASSLVSGGRSYEQYF.

V is TRBV7-9 and J is TRBJ2-3; TRBD1 aligns across 9 bases. Germline V gene lookup returns CDR1 SEHNR and CDR2 FQNEAQ (reference sequence). CDR3 size: 15 residues. Trimming took 1 base from V and 4 from J; bases not matched to a gene: 3. The CDR3 reads CASSLGTGAADTQYF. The CDR3 DNA reads TGTGCCAGCAGCTTAGGGACAGGGGCAGCAGATACGCAGTATTTT.

The gene calls are TRBV6-1 and TRBJ2-7, with D possibly matching TRBD1 (5 bases). Germline assignment: CDR1 MNHNS and CDR2 SASEGT. The length of the CDR3 is 15 residues. The ends were cut back, 4 bases at V and 3 bases at J, with 16 bases in the middle. CDR3 sequence: CASSGSTGNYYEQYF. The CDR3 nucleotides are TGTGCCAGCAGTGGTAGCACAGGCAACTACTACGAGCAGTACTTC.

This chain connects TRBV6-1 to TRBJ1-5; D is unresolved. Deletions cut 6 bases from V and 10 bases from J, with 19 bases between. The germline CDR1 and CDR2 sequences are MNHNS and SASEGT. The CDR3 runs 14 residues. This CDR3 reads CASRNDQRASPQHF. The CDR3 bases are TGTGCCAGCAGAAACGACCAGCGAGCGTCACCCCAGCATTTT.

The chain combines TRBV27 with TRBJ2-1, with 7 bases lining up with TRBD2. This CDR3 spans 12 amino acids. Looked up from germline, CDR1 is MNHEY and CDR2 is SMNVEV (reference sequence). The V gene end was trimmed by 2 bases and the J gene end by 9 bases; junction bases not matched to a gene: 1. This CDR3 reads CASSLTGGEQFF. The DNA for the CDR3 is TGTGCCAGCAGTTTAACGGGGGGTGAGCAGTTCTTC.

This clone was seen a single time. The rearrangement links TRBV6-5 to TRBJ2-7; 11 bases are shared with TRBD2. Germline V gives CDR1 MNHEY, CDR2 SVGAGI. The trim removed 8 bases at V and 2 bases at J, leaving 5 bases unmatched. The CDR3 length is 14 residues. The CDR3: CASLGLAVPYEQYF. The CDR3 DNA is TGTGCCAGCCTGGGACTAGCGGTCCCCTACGAGCAGTACTTC.

This rearrangement joins TRBV7-2 to TRBJ2-3; the D is unclear. Trimming pared 5 bases from V and 1 base from J, leaving 13 bases between. The CDR3 has 15 amino acids. Germline V gives CDR1 SGHTA, CDR2 FQGNSA. DNA of the CDR3: TGTGCCAGCAGCAATCAAGCCACGGGCACAGATACGCAGTATTTT. Translation: CASSNQATGTDTQYF. The full variable domain, its missing parts supplied by reference TRBV7-2 and TRBJ2-3, is GAGVSQSPSNKVTEKGKDVELRCDPISGHTALYWYRQSLGQGLEFLIYFQGNSAPDKSGLPSDRFSAERTGGSVSTLTIQRTQQEDSAVYLCASSNQATGTDTQYFGPGTRLTVL.